This entry describes one TCR beta chain. Its target is unknown. This record belongs to a study of shared clonotypes between healthy human individuals. The V gene end was trimmed by 5 bases and the J gene end by 0 bases; junction bases not matched to a gene: 6. The CDR3 extends over 14 amino acids. The germline gives CDR1 SQVTM, CDR2 ANQGSEA. Overall study findings and caveats: Naive subsets typically showed greater estimated richness than memory subsets. Clonotypes shared by all four donors outscored non-shared clonotypes in generation probability. Clonotypes that were shared across a handful of donors made up around 5% of naive CD4 clonotypes.

Profiled with immunoSEQ multiplex PCR; TCRdb holds only in-frame clones, not every one. The sample yields around 2,000,000 clones, roughly 96% seen once. Sequencing used naive CD4+ T cells sorted from blood. As to subset: CD45RA+ positively selected. The clonotype originates from a man aged 18 to 29 in good health. V is TRBV29-1 and J is TRBJ1-1, with 7 bases aligning to TRBD1. CDR3 sequence: CSVRTGELNTEAFF. CDR3 bases: TGCAGCGTTAGGACAGGTGAATTGAACACTGAAGCTTTCTTT. The variable domain in full, with the rest retrieved from reference TRBV29-1 and TRBJ1-1, is SAVISQKPSRDICQRGTSLTIQCQVDSQVTMMFWYRQQPGQSLTLIATANQGSEATYESGFVIDKFPISRPNLTFSTLTVSNMSPEDSSIYLCSVRTGELNTEAFFGQGTRLTVV.